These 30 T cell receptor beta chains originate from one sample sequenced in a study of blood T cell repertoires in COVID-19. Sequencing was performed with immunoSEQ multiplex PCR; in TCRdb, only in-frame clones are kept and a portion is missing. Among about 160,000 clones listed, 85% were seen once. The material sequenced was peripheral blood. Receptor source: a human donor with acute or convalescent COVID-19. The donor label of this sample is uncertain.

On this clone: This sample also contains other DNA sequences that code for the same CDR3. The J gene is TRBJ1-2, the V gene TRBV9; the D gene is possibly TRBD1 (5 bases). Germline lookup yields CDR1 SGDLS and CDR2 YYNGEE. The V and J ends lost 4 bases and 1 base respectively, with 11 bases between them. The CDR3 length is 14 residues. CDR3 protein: CASSPQGGNYGYTF. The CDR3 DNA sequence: TGTGCCAGCAGCCCCCAGGGTGGTAACTATGGCTACACCTTC.

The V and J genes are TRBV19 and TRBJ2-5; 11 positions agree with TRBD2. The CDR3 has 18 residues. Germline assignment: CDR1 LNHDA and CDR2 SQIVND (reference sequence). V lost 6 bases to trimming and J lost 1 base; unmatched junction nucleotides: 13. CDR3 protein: CASSLSGGAKSVQETQYF. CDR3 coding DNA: TGTGCCAGTAGCCTTAGCGGGGGGGCCAAATCGGTCCAAGAGACCCAGTACTTC.

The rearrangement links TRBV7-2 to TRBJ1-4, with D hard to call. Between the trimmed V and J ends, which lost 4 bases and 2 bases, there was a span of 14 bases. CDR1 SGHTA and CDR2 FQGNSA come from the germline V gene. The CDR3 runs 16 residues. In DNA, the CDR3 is TGTGCCAGCAGCTCAAGTCCTTCGGGGACTAATGAAAAACTGTTTTTT. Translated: CASSSSPSGTNEKLFF.

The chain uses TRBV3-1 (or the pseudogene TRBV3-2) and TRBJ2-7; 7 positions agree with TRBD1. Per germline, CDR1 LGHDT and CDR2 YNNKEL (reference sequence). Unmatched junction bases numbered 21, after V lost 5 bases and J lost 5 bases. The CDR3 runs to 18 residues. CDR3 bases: TGTGCCAGCAGCTCCCGTGGAAGGGGGCAATGGATTTTAAACGAGCAGTACTTC. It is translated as CASSSRGRGQWILNEQYF.

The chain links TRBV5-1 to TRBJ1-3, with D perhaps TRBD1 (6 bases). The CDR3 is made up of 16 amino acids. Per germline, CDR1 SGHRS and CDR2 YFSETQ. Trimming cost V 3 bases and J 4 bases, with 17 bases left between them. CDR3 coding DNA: TGCGCCAGCAGCTATGACACGCAGGGGTACGGAAACACCATATATTTT. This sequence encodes CASSYDTQGYGNTIYF.

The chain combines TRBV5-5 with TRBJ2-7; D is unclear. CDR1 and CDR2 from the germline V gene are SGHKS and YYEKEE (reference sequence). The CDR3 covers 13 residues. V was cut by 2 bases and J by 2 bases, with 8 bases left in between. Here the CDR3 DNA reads TGTGCCAGCAGCTTTGGGCCTGCCTACGAGCAGTACTTC. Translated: CASSFGPAYEQYF.

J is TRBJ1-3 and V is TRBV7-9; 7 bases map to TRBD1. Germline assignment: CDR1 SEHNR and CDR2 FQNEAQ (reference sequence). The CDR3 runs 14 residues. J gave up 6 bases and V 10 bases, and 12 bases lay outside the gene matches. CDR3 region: CATIQQGLLNTIYF. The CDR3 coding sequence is TGTGCCACGATCCAACAGGGGTTGCTAAACACCATATATTTT.

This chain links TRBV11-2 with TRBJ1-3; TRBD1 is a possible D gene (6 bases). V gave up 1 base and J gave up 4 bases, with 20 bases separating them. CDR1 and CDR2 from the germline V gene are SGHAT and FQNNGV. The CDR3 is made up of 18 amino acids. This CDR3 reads CASSLAYYRGARGNTIYF. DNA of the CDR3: TGTGCCAGCAGCTTAGCATATTATCGGGGGGCGCGAGGAAACACCATATATTTT. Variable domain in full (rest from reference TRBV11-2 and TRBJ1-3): EAGVAQSPRYKIIEKRQSVAFWCNPISGHATLYWYQQILGQGPKLLIQFQNNGVVDDSQLPKDRFSAERLKGVDSTLKIQPAKLEDSAVYLCASSLAYYRGARGNTIYFGEGSWLTVV.

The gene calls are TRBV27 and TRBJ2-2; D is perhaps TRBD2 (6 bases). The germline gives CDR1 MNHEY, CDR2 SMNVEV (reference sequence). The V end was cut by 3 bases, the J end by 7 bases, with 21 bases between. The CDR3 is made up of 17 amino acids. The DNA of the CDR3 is TGTGCCAGCAGTTTGGAGAGGGTAAGGAGGGACTGCGGGGAGCTGTTTTTT. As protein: CASSLERVRRDCGELFF.

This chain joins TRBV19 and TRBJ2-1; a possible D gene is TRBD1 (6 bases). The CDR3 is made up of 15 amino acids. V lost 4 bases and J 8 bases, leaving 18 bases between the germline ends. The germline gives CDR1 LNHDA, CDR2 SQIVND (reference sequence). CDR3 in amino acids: CASSTGTRYSDEQFF. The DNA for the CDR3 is TGTGCCAGTAGTACCGGGACAAGGTACTCGGATGAGCAGTTCTTC.

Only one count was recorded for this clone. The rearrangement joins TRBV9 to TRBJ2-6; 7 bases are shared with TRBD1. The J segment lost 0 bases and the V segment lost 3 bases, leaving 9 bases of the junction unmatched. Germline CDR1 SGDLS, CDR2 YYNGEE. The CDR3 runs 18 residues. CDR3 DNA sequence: TGTGCCAGCAGCGGACAGGGTAGGGGATACTCTGGGGCCAACGTCCTGACTTTC. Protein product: CASSGQGRGYSGANVLTF.

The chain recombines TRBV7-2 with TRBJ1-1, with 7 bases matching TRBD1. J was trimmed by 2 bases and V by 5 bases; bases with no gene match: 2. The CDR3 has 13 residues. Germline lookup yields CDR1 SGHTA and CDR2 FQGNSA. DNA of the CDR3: TGTGCCAGCAGCCGACAGGGCAACACTGAAGCTTTCTTT. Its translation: CASSRQGNTEAFF. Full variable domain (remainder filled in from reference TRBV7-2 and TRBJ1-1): GAGVSQSPSNKVTEKGKDVELRCDPISGHTALYWYRQSLGQGLEFLIYFQGNSAPDKSGLPSDRFSAERTGGSVSTLTIQRTQQEDSAVYLCASSRQGNTEAFFGQGTRLTVV.

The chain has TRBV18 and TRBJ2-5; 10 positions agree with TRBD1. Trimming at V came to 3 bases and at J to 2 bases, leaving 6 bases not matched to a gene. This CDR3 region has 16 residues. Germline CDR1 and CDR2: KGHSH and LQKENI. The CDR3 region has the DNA TGTGCCAGCTCACCTCAAGGACAGGGGGGACAAGAGACCCAGTACTTC. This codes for CASSPQGQGGQETQYF.

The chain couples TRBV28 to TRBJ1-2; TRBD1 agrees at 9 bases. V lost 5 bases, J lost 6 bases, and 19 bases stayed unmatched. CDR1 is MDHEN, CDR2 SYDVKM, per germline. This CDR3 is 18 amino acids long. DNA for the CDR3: TGTGCCAGCAGTCCTTCCGGGACAGGGACTGTACTGCGACATGGCTACACCTTC. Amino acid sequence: CASSPSGTGTVLRHGYTF.

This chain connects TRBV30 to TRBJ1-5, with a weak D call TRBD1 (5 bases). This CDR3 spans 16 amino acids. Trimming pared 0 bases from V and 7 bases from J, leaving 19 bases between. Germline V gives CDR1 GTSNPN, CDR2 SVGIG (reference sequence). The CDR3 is CAWSVIIRQRGQPQHF. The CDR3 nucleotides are TGTGCCTGGAGTGTAATTATTCGACAGCGGGGGCAGCCCCAGCATTTT. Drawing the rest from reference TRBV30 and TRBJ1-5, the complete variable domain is SQTIHQWPATLVQPVGSPLSLECTVEGTSNPNLYWYRQAAGRGLQLLFYSVGIGQISSEVPQNLSASRPQDRQFILSSKKLLLSDSGFYLCAWSVIIRQRGQPQHFGDGTRLSIL.

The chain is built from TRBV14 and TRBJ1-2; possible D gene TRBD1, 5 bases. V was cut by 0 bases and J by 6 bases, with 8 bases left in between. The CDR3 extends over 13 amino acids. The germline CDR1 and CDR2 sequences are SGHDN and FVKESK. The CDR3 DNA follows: TGTGCCAGCAGCCAAGAGAGGACACATGGCTACACCTTC. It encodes CASSQERTHGYTF.

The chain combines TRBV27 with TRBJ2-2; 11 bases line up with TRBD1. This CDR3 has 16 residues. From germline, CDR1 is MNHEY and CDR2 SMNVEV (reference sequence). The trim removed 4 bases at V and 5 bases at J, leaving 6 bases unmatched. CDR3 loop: CASSSSGTGGTGELFF. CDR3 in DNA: TGTGCCAGCAGTTCCTCGGGGACAGGGGGGACCGGGGAGCTGTTTTTT.

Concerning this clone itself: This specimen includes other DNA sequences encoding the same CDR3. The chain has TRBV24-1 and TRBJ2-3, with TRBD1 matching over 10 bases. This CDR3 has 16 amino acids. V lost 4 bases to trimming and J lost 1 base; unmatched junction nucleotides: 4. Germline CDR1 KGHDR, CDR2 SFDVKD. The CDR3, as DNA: TGTGCCACCAGTGACCCTGGGACAGGGGGCACAGATACGCAGTATTTT. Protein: CATSDPGTGGTDTQYF.

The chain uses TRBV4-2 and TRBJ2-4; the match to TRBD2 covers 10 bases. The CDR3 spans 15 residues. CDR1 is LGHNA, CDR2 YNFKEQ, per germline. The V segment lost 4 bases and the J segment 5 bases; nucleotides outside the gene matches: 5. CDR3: CASSRSGGEENIQYF. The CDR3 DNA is TGTGCCAGCAGCCGGAGCGGGGGGGAGGAAAACATTCAGTACTTC.

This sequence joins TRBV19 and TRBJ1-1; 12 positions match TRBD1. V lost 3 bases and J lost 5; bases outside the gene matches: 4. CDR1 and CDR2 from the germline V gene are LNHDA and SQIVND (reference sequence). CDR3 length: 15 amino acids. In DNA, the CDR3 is TGTGCCAGTAGTATGGGACAGGGGGCGGTTACTGAAGCTTTCTTT. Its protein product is CASSMGQGAVTEAFF.

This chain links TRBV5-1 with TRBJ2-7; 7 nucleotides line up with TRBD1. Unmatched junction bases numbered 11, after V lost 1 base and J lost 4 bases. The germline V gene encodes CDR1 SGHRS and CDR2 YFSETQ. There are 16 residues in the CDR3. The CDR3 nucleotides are TGCGCCAGCAGCTTGCAAGAGGGGGCGAGTCAGTACGAGCAGTACTTC. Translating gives CASSLQEGASQYEQYF. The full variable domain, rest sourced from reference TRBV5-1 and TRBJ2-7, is KAGVTQTPRYLIKTRGQQVTLSCSPISGHRSVSWYQQTPGQGLQFLFEYFSETQRNKGNFPGRFSGRQFSNSRSEMNVSTLELGDSALYLCASSLQEGASQYEQYFGPGTRLTVT.

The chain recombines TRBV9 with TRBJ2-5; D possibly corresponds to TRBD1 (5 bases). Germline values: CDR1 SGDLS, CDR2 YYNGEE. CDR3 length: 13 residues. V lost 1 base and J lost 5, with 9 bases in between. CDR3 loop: CASSVQGVETQYF. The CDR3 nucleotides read TGTGCCAGCAGCGTACAGGGTGTTGAGACCCAGTACTTC.

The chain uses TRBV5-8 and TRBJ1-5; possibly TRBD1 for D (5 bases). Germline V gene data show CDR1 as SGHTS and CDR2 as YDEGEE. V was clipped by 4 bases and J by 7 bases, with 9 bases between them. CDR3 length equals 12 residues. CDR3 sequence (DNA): TGTGCCAGCAGCCCAGGGTACCAGCCCCAGCATTTT. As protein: CASSPGYQPQHF.

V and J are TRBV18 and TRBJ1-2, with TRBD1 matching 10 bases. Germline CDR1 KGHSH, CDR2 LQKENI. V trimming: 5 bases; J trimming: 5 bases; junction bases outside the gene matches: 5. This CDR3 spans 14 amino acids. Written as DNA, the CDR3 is TGTGCCAGCTCATCCGGACAGGGGGAATATGGCTACACCTTC. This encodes CASSSGQGEYGYTF.

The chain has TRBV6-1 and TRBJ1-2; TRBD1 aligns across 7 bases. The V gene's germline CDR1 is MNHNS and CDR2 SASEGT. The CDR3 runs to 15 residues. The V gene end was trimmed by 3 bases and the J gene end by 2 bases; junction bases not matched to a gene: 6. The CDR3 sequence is CASSDQGRGNYGYTF. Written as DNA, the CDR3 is TGTGCCAGCAGTGATCAGGGCAGGGGGAACTATGGCTACACCTTC.

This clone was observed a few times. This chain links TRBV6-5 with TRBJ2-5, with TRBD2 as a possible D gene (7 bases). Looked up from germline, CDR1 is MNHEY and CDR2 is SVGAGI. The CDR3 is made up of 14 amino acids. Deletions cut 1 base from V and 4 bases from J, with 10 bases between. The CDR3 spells CASSYWGGRETQYF. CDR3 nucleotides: TGTGCCAGCAGTTACTGGGGGGGGCGAGAGACCCAGTACTTC.

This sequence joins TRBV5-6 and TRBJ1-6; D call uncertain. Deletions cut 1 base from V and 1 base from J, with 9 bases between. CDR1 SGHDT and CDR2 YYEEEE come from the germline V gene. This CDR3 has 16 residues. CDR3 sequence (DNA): TGTGCCAGCAGCTTGAGAGCCGTGTCCTATAATTCACCCCTCCACTTT. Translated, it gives CASSLRAVSYNSPLHF.

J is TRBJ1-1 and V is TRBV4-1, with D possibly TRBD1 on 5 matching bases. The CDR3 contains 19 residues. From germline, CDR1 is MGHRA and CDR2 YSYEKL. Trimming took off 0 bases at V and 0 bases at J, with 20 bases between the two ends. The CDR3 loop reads CASSQDVQGTLFLNTEAFF. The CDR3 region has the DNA TGCGCCAGCAGCCAAGATGTCCAGGGAACCCTGTTCCTGAACACTGAAGCTTTCTTT.

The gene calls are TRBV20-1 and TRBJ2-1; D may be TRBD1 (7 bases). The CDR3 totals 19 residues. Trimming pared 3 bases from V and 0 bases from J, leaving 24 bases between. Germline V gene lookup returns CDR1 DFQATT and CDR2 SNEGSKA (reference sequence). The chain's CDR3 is CSASQVAGGTFSSYNEQFF. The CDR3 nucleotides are TGCAGTGCTAGTCAGGTAGCAGGGGGGACCTTCAGCTCCTACAATGAGCAGTTCTTC.

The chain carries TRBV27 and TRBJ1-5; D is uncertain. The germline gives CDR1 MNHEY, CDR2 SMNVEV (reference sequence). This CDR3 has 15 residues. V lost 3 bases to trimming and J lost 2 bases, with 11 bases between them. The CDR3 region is CASSFRYSGNQPQHF. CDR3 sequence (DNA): TGTGCCAGCAGTTTTCGGTACAGTGGCAATCAGCCCCAGCATTTT.